This T cell receptor (beta chain) was identified during a study of blood T cells in healthy people across ages (dated by TCRdb to about 2015). Notes on the research overall: Template switching captured roughly one uniquely barcoded TCR beta cDNA molecule per two T cells in model experiments. Four age groups were formed from the donors: young (average approximately 15 years), middle-aged (just under 40), aged (approximately 60) and long-lived (roughly 81). To track age-related changes in TCR beta repertoire diversity, the study relied on deep sequencing normalized with unique cDNA molecular identifiers. To avoid experimental bias, donors of different ages were distributed randomly across sequencing lanes. Two additional independent replicas of 1 million unique cDNA reads from the same blood draw were analyzed for two donors (one aged 18 to 29 and one aged 80 or older).

Donors were a few dozen systemically healthy Caucasian individuals from Russia aged roughly 6 to 90 years. Roughly 11 milliliters of peripheral blood were drawn from each donor into EDTA-treated Vacutainer tubes. Ficoll-Paque density-gradient centrifugation was used to isolate PBMCs, with at least 7 million obtained per sample. Total RNA, at least 6 micrograms per sample, was extracted from PBMCs with Trizol reagent. For every donor, an aliquot of PBMCs went through flow cytometry to measure the percentages of naive CD45RAhigh/CD27high T cells. The library was generated by 5' RACE. Reads for this sample came from an Illumina HiSeq 2500. The second PCR ran for about 6 to 12 cycles and used a J-beta primer mix along with a sample-barcoded 5' primer. A unique molecular identifier was introduced onto each TCR beta cDNA molecule by a template-switch 5' adaptor carrying 12 random nucleotides. Each sample yielded at least 2.5 million CDR3-containing paired-end reads. First-strand cDNA synthesis was performed from all RNA using the Mint cDNA synthesis kit, with priming by a TRBC-specific oligonucleotide. Following uracil-DNA glycosylase treatment, all cDNA underwent a first 18-cycle PCR with the universal primers M1SS and BC2_uni_R. The paper's processing steps were these. For normalization, 1 million high-quality reads, each with a distinct molecular identifier, were randomly selected from each sample. Reads with shared molecular identifiers were discarded instead of being binned into consensus sequences. MiTCR, run with a Q25 quality threshold and the strictest error-elimination algorithm, handled CDR3 identification, clonotype clustering and error correction. Lower-bound total TCR beta diversity was estimated with a nonparametric unseen species model using Euler transformation. TCRdb took the public reads, trimmed them with fastp at Q25, ran MiXCR for clone calling and kept in-frame beta chains. When rows share a CDR3 protein, they turn into one entry using the most common DNA and genes. These V and J calls rely on TCRdb rather than the paper's analysis. For this sample there are about 640,000 distinct CDR3 sequences; roughly 50% appear just once. Over 35% of the sample belongs to the ten largest clones.

Here is what the overall study found, with its caveats: Estimates of total diversity based on one million sequenced T cells were regarded as lower bounds and as underestimates. Because profiling used bulk unsorted PBMCs, naive and antigen-experienced compartments could not be compared conclusively. Compared with the aged group, more naive CD4+ T cells, fewer expanded clones and increased TCR diversity were shown by the long-lived group, suggesting age selection. As age increased, observed TCR beta diversity per million T cells dropped in a roughly linear way, and a significant reduction was already evident by age 40. The percentage of naive T cells measured by flow cytometry correlated strongly with observed TCR beta diversity. Because the CMV infection status of the donors was unknown, age-related changes in expanded clonotypes may potentially have been confounded.

Of note for this clonotype: What antigen it recognizes has not been identified. The sample holds no much larger clone one base away, and base qualities are not on file.

This clonotype was sampled from a man in his sixties in good health. The specimen was blood.

The CDR3 protein: CSASAGGLPYEQYF. The nucleotides read TGCAGTGCTTCGGCGGGGGGGCTTCCCTACGAGCAGTACTTC. This receptor chain uses TRBV20-1 and TRBJ2-7, with TRBD2 matching 9 junction bases. CDR1 and CDR2 are drawn from the germline V gene (reference sequence): DFQATT, SNEGSKA. Its CDR3 holds 14 amino acids, cysteine through phenylalanine. Just CDR3 DNA is preserved here, 42 bases in frame from base 1. Compared with germline, V lacks 5 bases and J lacks 2 bases; bases without a gene match: 7.